These 6 T cell receptor beta chains came from one sample sequenced in a study. Each CDR3 protein is one row after TCRdb ran MiXCR on the RT-PCR reads. The repertoire holds almost 700,000 distinct CDR3 sequences, with 13% to 15% as singletons. Material: memory CD4+ T cells from blood. All receptors come from a female donor in good health, serving as a healthy control.

This clonotype occurred many times. The chain employs TRBV29-1 and TRBJ2-2, with TRBD1 identical over 7 bases. The germline V gene has CDR1 SQVTM and CDR2 ANQGSEA. The CDR3 runs 12 residues. The CDR3 region has the DNA TGCTCTGGGACAGTGAACACCGGGGAGCTGTTTTTT. It yields the protein CSGTVNTGELFF.

A few counts support this clonotype. The V call is TRBV5-1, the J call TRBJ2-1; TRBD1 or TRBD2 may be the D gene (7 bases each). The CDR3 extends over 16 amino acids. The ends were cut back, 0 bases at V and 10 bases at J, with 20 bases in the middle. Germline-derived CDR1 and CDR2 are SGHRS and YFSETQ. The CDR3 loop is CASSLVAGEGAKEQFF. Written as DNA, the CDR3 is TGCGCCAGCAGCTTGGTTGCGGGAGAGGGGGCCAAGGAGCAGTTCTTC.

The chain carries TRBV7-8 and TRBJ2-2; no firm D call. CDR1 is SGHVS and CDR2 is FQNEAQ in the germline V gene. The V end was cut by 4 bases, the J end by 0 bases, with 12 bases between. The CDR3 contains 16 residues. Written as DNA, the CDR3 is TGTGCCAGCAGCTCCCCCCCCACGCCGAACACCGGGGAGCTGTTTTTT. Protein product: CASSSPPTPNTGELFF.

This chain joins TRBV6-6 and TRBJ1-3, with 7 bases aligning to TRBD1. Trimming cost V 6 bases and J 0 bases; bases outside gene matches: 8. The CDR3 loop spans 16 amino acids. Germline values: CDR1 MNHNY, CDR2 SVGAGI (reference sequence). The CDR3 sequence is CASRRQGDRSGNTIYF. The CDR3 DNA is TGTGCCAGCAGACGACAGGGTGACCGCTCTGGAAACACCATATATTTT.

The J gene is TRBJ1-6, the V gene TRBV7-2, with 8 bases fitting TRBD1. V trimming: 5 bases; J trimming: 7 bases; junction bases outside the gene matches: 7. CDR3 size: 15 residues. In germline, CDR1 is SGHTA, CDR2 FQGNSA. The CDR3 loop is CASSEGQGNNSPLHF. Written as DNA, the CDR3 is TGTGCCAGCAGCGAAGGACAGGGAAACAATTCACCCCTCCACTTT.

J is TRBJ2-5 and V is TRBV5-1, with 10 positions matching TRBD2. This CDR3 region has 15 residues. With 4 bases clipped from V and 3 bases from J, the junction kept 6 bases outside the gene matches. The V gene's germline CDR1 is SGHRS and CDR2 YFSETQ. The CDR3 sequence is CASSPGLALEETQYF. The CDR3 nucleotides read TGCGCCAGCAGCCCGGGACTAGCGCTTGAAGAGACCCAGTACTTC.